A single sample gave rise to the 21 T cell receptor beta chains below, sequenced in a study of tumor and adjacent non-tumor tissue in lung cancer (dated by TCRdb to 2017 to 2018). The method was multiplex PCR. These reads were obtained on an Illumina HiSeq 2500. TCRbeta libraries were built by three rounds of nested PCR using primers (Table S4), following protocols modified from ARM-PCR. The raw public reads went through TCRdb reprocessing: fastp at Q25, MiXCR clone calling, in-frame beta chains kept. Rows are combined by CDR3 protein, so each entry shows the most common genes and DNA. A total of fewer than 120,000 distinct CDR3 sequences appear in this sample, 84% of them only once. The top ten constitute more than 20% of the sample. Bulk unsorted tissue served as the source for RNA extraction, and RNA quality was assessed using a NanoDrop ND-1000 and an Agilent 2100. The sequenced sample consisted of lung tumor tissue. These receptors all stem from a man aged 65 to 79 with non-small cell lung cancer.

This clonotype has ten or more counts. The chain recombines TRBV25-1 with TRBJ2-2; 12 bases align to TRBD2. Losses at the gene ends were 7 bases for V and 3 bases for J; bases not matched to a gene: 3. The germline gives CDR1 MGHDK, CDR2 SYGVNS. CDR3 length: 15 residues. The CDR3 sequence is CASTRTSGDTGELFF. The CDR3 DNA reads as TGTGCCAGCACCAGGACTAGCGGGGACACCGGGGAGCTGTTTTTT.

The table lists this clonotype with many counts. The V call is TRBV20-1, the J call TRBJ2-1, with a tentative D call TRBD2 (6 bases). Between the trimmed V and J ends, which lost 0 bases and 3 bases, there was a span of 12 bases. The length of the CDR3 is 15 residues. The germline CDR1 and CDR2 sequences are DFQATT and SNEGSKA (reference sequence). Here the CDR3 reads CSARDRGGVYNEQFF. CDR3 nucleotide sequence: TGCAGTGCTAGAGATAGAGGCGGGGTCTACAATGAGCAGTTCTTC.

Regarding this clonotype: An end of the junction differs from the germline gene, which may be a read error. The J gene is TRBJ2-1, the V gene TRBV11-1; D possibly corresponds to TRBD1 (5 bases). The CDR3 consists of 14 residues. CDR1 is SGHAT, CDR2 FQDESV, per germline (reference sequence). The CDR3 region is CASSIVTRVDEQLF. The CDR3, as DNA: TGTGCCAGCAGCATAGTTACCAGGGTCGATGAGCAGCTCTTC.

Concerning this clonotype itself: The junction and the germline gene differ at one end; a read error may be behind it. CDR3 amino acids: CANSEHMGNTQYF. In nucleotides, the CDR3 is TGTGCCAACAGTGAGCACATGGGGAATACGCAGTATTTT. The V gene is TRBV6-2 or TRBV6-3, the J gene TRBJ2-3; no reliable D call. CDR3 length: 13 residues. CDR1 is MNHEY, CDR2 SVGEGT, per germline.

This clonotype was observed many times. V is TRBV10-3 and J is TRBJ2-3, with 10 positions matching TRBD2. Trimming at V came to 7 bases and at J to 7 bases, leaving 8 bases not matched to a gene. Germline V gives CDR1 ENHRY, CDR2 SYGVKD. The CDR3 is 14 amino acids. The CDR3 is CAINLAGESNTQYF. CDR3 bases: TGTGCCATCAACCTAGCGGGAGAATCGAATACGCAGTATTTT.

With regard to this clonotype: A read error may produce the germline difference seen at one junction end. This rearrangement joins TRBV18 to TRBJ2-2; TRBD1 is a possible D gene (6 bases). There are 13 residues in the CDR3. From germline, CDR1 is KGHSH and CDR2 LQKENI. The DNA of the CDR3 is TGTGCCGGCTCACCAGGGGACACCAGGGAGCTGTTTTTT. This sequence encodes CAGSPGDTRELFF.

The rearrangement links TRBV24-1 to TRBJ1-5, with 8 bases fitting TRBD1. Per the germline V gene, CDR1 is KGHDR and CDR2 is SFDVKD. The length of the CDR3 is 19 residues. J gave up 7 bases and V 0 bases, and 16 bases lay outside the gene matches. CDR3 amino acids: CATSDLLWPSRGRGQPQHF. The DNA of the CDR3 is TGTGCCACCAGTGATTTGCTGTGGCCATCCAGGGGGCGCGGGCAGCCCCAGCATTTT.

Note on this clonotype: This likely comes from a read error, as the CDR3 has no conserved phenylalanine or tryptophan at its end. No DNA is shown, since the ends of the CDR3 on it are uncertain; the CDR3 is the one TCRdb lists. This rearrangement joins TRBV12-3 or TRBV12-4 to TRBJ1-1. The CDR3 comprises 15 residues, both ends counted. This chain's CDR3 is CASSLGRGMNTEALL.

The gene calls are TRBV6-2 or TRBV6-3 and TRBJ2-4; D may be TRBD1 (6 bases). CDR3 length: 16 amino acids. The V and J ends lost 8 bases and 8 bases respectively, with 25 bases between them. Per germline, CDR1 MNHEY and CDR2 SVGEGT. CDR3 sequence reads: CASSSTTGAGVYIQYF. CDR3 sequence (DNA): TGTGCCAGCTCATCAACAACCGGGGCAGGGGTCTACATTCAGTACTTC.

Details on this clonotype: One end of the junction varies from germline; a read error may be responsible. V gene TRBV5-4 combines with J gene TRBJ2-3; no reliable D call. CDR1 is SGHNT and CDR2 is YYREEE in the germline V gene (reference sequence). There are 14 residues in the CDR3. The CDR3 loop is CVSNLAQGTDTQYF. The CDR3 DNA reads TGTGTCAGCAACCTTGCCCAGGGCACAGATACGCAGTATTTT.

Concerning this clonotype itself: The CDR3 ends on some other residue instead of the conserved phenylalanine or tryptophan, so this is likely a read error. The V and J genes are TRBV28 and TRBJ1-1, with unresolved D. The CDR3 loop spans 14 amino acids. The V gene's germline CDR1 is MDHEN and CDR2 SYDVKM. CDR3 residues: CASSSNSSPIGAFI. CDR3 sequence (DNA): TGTGCCAGTAGTTCGAATTCCTCCCCTATTGGAGCTTTCATT.

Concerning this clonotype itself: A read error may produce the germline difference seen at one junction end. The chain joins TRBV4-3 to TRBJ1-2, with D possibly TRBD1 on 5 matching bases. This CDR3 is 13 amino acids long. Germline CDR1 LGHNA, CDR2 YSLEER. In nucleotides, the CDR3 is TGCGTCAGCAGCCATGGGGCGGTATATGGCTACACCTTC. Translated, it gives CVSSHGAVYGYTF.

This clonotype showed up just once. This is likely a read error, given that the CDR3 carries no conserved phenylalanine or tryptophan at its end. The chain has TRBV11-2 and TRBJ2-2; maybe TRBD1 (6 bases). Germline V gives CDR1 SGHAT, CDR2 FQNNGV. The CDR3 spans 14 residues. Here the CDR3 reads CTSSMDSQSGELFL. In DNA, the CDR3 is TGTACCAGTAGCATGGACAGTCAGTCCGGGGAGCTGTTTTTA.

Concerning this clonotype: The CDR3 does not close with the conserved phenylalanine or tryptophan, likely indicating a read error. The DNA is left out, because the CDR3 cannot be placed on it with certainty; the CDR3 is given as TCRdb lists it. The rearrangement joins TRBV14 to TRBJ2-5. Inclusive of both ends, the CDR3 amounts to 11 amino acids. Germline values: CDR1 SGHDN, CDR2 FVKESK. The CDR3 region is CANRQAGTPYL.

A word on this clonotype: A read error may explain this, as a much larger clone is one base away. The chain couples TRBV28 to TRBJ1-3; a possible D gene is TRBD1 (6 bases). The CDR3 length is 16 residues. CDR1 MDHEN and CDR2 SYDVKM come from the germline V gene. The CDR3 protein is CAISLLGGTPRNTIYF. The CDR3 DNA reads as TGTGCCATCAGTTTATTGGGGGGCACCCCGAGGAACACCATATATTTT.

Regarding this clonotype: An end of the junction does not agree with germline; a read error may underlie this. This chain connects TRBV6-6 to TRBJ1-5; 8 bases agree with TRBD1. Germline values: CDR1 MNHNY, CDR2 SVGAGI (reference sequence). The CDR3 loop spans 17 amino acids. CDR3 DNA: TGTGCCAGCAGTTACGGAGCGGACAGGGTTGGGAGTCAGCCCCATCATTTT. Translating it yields CASSYGADRVGSQPHHF.

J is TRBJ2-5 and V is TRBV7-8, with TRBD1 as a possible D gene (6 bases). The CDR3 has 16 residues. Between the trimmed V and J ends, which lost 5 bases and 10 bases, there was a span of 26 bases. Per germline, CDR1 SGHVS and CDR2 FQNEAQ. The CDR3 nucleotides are TGTGCCAGCAGCACAGGACAGCTAGGGTACCAAGGGATCCAGTACTTC. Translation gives CASSTGQLGYQGIQYF.

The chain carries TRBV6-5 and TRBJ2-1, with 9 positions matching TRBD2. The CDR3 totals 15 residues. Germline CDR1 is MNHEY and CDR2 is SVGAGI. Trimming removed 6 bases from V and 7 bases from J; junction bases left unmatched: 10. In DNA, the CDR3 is TGTGCCAGCAGATCCCTAGCGGGGATGGGGAATGAGCAGTTCTTC. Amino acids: CASRSLAGMGNEQFF.

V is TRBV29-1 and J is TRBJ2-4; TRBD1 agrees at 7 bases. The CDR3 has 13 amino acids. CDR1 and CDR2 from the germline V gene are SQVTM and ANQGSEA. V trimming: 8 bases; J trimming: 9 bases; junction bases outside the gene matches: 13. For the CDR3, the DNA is TGCAGCACCGCCACCGGGGACAGAGGCATTCAGTACTTC. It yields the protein CSTATGDRGIQYF.

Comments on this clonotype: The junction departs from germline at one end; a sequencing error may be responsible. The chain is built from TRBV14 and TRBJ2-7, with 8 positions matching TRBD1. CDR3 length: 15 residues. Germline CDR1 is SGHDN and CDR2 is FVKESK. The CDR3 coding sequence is TGTGCCAACAGCCCCTGGACAGGGACGATCTACGAGCTGTACTTC. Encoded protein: CANSPWTGTIYELYF. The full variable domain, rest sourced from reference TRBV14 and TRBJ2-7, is EAGVTQFPSHSVIEKGQTVTLRCDPISGHDNLYWYRRVMGKEIKFLLHFVKESKQDESGMPNNRFLAERTGGTYSTLKVQPAELEDSGVYFCANSPWTGTIYELYFGPGTRLTVT.

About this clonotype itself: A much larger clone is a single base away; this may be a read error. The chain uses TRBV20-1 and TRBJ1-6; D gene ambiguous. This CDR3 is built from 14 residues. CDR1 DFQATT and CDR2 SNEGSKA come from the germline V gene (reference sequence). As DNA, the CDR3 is TGCAGTGCTCCTCATCAGGCCTCGAATTCATCCCTCCACTTT. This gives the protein CSAPHQASNSSLHF.